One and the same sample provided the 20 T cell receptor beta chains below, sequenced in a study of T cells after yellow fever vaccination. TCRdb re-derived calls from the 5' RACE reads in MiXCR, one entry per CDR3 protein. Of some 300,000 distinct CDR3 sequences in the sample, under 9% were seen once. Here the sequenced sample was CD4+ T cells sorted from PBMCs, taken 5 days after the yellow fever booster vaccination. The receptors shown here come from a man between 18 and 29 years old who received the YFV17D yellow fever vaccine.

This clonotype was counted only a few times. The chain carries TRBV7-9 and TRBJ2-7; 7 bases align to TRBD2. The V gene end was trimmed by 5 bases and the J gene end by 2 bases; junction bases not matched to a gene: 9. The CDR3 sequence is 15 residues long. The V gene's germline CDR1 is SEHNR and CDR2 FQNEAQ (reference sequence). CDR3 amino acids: CASSPWLGGTYEQYF. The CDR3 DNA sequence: TGTGCCAGCAGCCCGTGGTTGGGGGGGACCTACGAGCAGTACTTC.

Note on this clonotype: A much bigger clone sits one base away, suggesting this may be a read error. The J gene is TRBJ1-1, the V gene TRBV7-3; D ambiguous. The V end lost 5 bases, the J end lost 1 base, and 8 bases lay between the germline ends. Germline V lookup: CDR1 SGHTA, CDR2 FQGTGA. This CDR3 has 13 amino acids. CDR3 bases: TGTGCCAGCAGCGCCCTGGGGAACACTGAAGCTTTCTTT. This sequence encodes CASSALGNTEAFF.

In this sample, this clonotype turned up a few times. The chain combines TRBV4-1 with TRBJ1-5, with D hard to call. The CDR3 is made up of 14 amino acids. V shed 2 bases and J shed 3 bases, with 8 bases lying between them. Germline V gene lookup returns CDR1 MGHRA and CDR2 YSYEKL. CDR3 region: CASSQFVLNQPQHF. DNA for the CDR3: TGCGCCAGCAGCCAATTTGTCCTCAATCAGCCCCAGCATTTT.

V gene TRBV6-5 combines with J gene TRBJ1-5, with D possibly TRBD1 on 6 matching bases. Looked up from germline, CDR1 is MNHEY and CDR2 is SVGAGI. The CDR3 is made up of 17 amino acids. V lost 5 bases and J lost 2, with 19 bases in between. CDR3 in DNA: TGTGCCAGCAGTACCCTGACAGGAATCGAGGGCAATCAGCCCCAGCATTTT. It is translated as CASSTLTGIEGNQPQHF.

The CDR3 sequence: CSARKNQPQHF. In DNA form, the CDR3 reads TGCAGTGCTAGAAAAAACCAGCCCCAGCATTTT. The chain combines TRBV20-1 with TRBJ1-5; D is ambiguous. The CDR3 is 11 amino acids. CDR1 is DFQATT and CDR2 is SNEGSKA in the germline V gene (reference sequence). Trimming took 2 bases from V and 7 from J, leaving 6 bases between them.

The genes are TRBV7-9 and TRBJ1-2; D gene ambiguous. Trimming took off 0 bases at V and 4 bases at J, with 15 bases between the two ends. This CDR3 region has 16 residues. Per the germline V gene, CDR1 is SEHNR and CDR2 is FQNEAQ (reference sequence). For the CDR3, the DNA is TGTGCCAGCAGCTTAGCGTCCGAGGTTGTGTCCTATGGCTACACCTTC. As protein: CASSLASEVVSYGYTF.

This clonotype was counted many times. The CDR3 is CASSRPLGTSPLHF. For the CDR3, the DNA is TGTGCCAGCAGCCGCCCCCTTGGAACATCACCCCTCCACTTT. V and J are TRBV7-2 and TRBJ1-6; D is unclear. Deletions cut 5 bases from V and 10 bases from J, with 15 bases between. Germline V gene data show CDR1 as SGHTA and CDR2 as FQGNSA. The CDR3 runs to 14 residues.

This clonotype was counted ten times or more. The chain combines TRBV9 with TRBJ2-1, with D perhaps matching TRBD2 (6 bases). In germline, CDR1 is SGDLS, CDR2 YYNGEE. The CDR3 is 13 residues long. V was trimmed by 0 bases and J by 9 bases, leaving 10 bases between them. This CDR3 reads CASSVGPGVEQFF. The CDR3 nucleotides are TGTGCCAGCAGCGTAGGTCCGGGGGTTGAGCAGTTCTTC.

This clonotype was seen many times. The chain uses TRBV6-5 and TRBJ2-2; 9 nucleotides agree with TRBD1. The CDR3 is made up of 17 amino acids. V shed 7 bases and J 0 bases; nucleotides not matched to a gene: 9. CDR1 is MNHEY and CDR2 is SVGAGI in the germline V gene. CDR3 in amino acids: CASNNGDRASNTGELFF. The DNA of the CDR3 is TGTGCCAGCAATAACGGGGACAGGGCTTCGAACACCGGGGAGCTGTTTTTT.

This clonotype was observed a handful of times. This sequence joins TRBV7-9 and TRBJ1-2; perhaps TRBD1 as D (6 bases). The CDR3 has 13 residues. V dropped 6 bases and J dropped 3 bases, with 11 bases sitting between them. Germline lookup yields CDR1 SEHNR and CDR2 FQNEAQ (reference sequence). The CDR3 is CASRSAGDYGYTF. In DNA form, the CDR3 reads TGTGCCAGCAGGTCCGCAGGGGACTATGGCTACACCTTC.

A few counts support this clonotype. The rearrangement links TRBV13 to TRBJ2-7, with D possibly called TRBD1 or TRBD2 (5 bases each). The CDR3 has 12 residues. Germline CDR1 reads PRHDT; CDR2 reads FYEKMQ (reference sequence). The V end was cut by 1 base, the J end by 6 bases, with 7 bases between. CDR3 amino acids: CASSLAGTEQYV. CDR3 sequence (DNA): TGTGCCAGCAGCTTAGCAGGGACCGAGCAGTACGTC.

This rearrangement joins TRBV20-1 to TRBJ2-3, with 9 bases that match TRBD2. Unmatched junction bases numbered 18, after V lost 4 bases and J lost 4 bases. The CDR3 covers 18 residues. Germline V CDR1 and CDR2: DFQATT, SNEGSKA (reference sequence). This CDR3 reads CSANRFLSGGHEADTQYF. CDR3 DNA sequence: TGCAGTGCTAACCGCTTCCTTAGCGGGGGCCATGAGGCAGATACGCAGTATTTT.

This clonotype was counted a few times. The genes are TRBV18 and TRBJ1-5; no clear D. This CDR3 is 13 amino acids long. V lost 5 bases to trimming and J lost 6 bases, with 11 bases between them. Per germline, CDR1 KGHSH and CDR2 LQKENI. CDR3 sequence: CASSYTSSQPQHF. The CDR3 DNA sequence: TGTGCCAGCTCATATACCAGTTCTCAGCCCCAGCATTTT.

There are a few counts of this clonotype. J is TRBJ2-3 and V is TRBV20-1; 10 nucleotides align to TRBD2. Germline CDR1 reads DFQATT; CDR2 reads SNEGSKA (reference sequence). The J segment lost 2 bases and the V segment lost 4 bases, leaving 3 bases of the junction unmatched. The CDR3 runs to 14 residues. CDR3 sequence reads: CSAKRGGNTDTQYF. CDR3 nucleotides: TGCAGTGCTAAGCGGGGGGGCAACACAGATACGCAGTATTTT.

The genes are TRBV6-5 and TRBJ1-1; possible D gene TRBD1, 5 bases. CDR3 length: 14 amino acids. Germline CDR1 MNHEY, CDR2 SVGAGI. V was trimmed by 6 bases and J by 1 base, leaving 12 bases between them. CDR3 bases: TGTGCCAGCAGCCGACGGCAGGGGAACACTGAAGCTTTCTTT. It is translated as CASSRRQGNTEAFF.

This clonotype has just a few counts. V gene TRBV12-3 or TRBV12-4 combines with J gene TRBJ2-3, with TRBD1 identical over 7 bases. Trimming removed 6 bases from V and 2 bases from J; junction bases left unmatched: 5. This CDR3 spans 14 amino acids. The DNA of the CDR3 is TGTGCCAGCAGCACAGGGGAGTTCACAGATACGCAGTATTTT. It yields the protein CASSTGEFTDTQYF.

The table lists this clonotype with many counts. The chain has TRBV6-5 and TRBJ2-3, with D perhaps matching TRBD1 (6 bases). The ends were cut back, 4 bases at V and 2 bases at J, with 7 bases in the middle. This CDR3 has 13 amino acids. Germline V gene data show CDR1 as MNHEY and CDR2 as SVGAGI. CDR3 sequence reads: CASSWDNTDTQYF. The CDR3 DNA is TGTGCCAGCAGTTGGGACAACACAGATACGCAGTATTTT.

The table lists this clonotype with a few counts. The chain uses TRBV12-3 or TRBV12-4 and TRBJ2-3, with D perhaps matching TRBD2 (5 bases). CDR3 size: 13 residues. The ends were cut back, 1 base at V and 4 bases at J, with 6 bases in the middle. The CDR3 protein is CASSLGEPDTQYF. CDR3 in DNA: TGTGCCAGCAGTTTAGGGGAGCCAGATACGCAGTATTTT.

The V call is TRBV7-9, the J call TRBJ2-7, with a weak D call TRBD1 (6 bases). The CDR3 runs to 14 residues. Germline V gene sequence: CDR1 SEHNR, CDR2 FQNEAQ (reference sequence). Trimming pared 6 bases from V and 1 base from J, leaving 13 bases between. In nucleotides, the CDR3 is TGTGCCAGCAGGCGGACAGAGAGTTCCTACGAGCAGTACTTC. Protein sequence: CASRRTESSYEQYF.

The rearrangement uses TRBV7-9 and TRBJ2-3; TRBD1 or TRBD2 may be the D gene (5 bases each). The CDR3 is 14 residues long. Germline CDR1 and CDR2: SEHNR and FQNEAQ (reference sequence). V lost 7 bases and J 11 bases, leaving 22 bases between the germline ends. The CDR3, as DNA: TGTGCCAGCACCTCCTTTCGGGACCCCATTAGGCAGTATTTT. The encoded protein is CASTSFRDPIRQYF.